A single sample is the source of the 16 T cell receptor beta chains below, sequenced in a study of blood T cell repertoires in COVID-19 (dated by TCRdb to about 2020). Libraries came from the immunoSEQ multiplex PCR assay. The clones in this table, taken by TCRdb from immuneACCESS, are in-frame only. Not every clone is retained; where verified, under half of the shortfall comes from an unresolved V gene, and the cause of the rest is unknown. The sample records approximately 290,000 clones, 80% to 95% of which are singletons. Around 1.1% of the sample comes from the top ten. Input material: PBMCs or T cells enriched from blood (not recorded which). These receptors came from a woman between 25 and 40 years old who had recovered from COVID-19.

The chain recombines TRBV28 with TRBJ1-1; D gene ambiguous. Germline loops: CDR1 MDHEN, CDR2 SYDVKM. The germline V and J ends were trimmed by 7 bases and 1 base, with 10 bases remaining between them. This CDR3 region has 13 residues. CDR3 amino acids: CASITAENTEAFF. The CDR3 DNA reads as TGTGCCAGCATTACAGCAGAGAACACTGAAGCTTTCTTT.

The gene calls are TRBV5-4 and TRBJ1-1, with D uncertain. CDR1 and CDR2 (germline): SGHNT, YYREEE (reference sequence). The CDR3 has 14 residues. V dropped 3 bases and J dropped 10 bases, with 19 bases sitting between them. CDR3 sequence reads: CASSSEDVGRVAFF. The CDR3 DNA reads as TGTGCCAGCAGCTCCGAAGATGTAGGGAGGGTAGCTTTCTTT.

The CDR3 sequence is CASSSSSRTGEAFF. DNA of the CDR3: TGTGCCAGCAGTTCCTCCAGCCGGACAGGTGAAGCTTTCTTT. This chain uses TRBV28 with TRBJ1-1, with 7 bases identical to TRBD1. Trimming cost V 4 bases and J 7 bases; bases outside gene matches: 9. Germline V gene data show CDR1 as MDHEN and CDR2 as SYDVKM. This CDR3 region has 14 residues.

This chain connects TRBV7-2 to TRBJ2-7; 9 bases fit TRBD1. The ends lost 5 bases at V and 3 bases at J; junction bases unmatched: 5. The CDR3 consists of 14 residues. The germline gives CDR1 SGHTA, CDR2 FQGNSA. The CDR3 region has the DNA TGTGCCAGCAGCCCACCGGGACAGGGCTACGAGCAGTACTTC. This sequence encodes CASSPPGQGYEQYF.

Comments on this clone: Other nucleotide sequences from this sample produce the same CDR3. The J gene is TRBJ1-5, the V gene TRBV30, with D possibly TRBD1 on 6 matching bases. The CDR3 covers 13 residues. With 2 bases removed from V and 3 bases from J, the gap between germline ends came to 8 bases. Germline V gene data show CDR1 as GTSNPN and CDR2 as SVGIG (reference sequence). The CDR3 is CAWSQGLNQPQHF. The CDR3 coding sequence is TGTGCCTGGAGTCAGGGGCTCAATCAGCCCCAGCATTTT.

The chain links TRBV11-2 to TRBJ1-1; 7 bases map to TRBD1. This CDR3 contains 14 residues. Germline V CDR1 and CDR2: SGHAT, FQNNGV. With 2 bases clipped from V and 4 bases from J, the junction kept 4 bases outside the gene matches. The CDR3 DNA follows: TGTGCCAGCAGCTTACTGACAGGGTTCACTGAAGCTTTCTTT. Its translation: CASSLLTGFTEAFF.

This rearrangement joins TRBV7-9 to TRBJ2-3, with D possibly TRBD2 on 6 matching bases. With 5 bases removed from V and 0 bases from J, the gap between germline ends came to 18 bases. Germline V gene lookup returns CDR1 SEHNR and CDR2 FQNEAQ (reference sequence). The CDR3 is 17 amino acids. CDR3 coding DNA: TGTGCCAGCAGCCCCCGAGTCGGCGGGATTAGCACAGATACGCAGTATTTT. Protein product: CASSPRVGGISTDTQYF. Together with reference TRBV7-9 and TRBJ2-3, the CDR3 gives the full variable domain: DTGVSQNPRHKITKRGQNVTFRCDPISEHNRLYWYRQTLGQGPEFLTYFQNEAQLEKSRLLSDRFSAERPKGSFSTLEIQRTEQGDSAMYLCASSPRVGGISTDTQYFGPGTRLTVL.

This clone was found once. The gene calls are TRBV3-1 (or the pseudogene TRBV3-2) and TRBJ1-3, with a tentative D call TRBD1 (5 bases). The length of the CDR3 is 16 residues. V lost 4 bases, J lost 7 bases, and 20 bases lay in between. CDR1 is LGHDT and CDR2 is YNNKEL in the germline V gene (reference sequence). In DNA, the CDR3 is TGTGCCAGCAGCCGAGACATGGCAGGGATAGGGAACACCATATATTTT. This codes for CASSRDMAGIGNTIYF.

The chain has TRBV5-5 and TRBJ2-5; 12 nucleotides align to TRBD2. The CDR3 is 15 amino acids. Germline V CDR1 and CDR2: SGHKS, YYEKEE (reference sequence). With 5 bases clipped from V and 5 bases from J, the junction kept 7 bases outside the gene matches. Here the CDR3 reads CASSLAGGPRETQYF. The CDR3 region has the DNA TGTGCCAGCAGTCTAGCGGGAGGGCCGAGGGAGACCCAGTACTTC.

The rearrangement uses TRBV29-1 and TRBJ2-7; tentatively, D is TRBD2 (6 bases). The germline gives CDR1 SQVTM, CDR2 ANQGSEA. V lost 6 bases, J lost 2 bases, and 11 bases lay in between. CDR3 length: 12 residues. As DNA, the CDR3 is TGCAGCGTCCGGGACTTTACCTACGAGCAGTACTTC. This encodes CSVRDFTYEQYF.

The chain has TRBV6-1 and TRBJ2-1, with D tentatively TRBD1 (8 bases). Germline V gene lookup returns CDR1 MNHNS and CDR2 SASEGT. Trimming took off 5 bases at V and 8 bases at J, with 22 bases between the two ends. This CDR3 has 16 residues. Written as DNA, the CDR3 is TGTGCCAGCAGTCAAGGGGAGGGCAGGGGGCTGGATGAGCAGTTCTTC. Protein sequence: CASSQGEGRGLDEQFF.

This sequence joins TRBV30 and TRBJ1-6; D is unresolved. Trimming left V 0 bases short and J 6 bases short, with 9 bases between. This CDR3 contains 14 residues. CDR1 is GTSNPN, CDR2 SVGIG, per germline (reference sequence). CDR3 protein: CAWSVQGSNSPLHF. The CDR3 DNA follows: TGTGCCTGGAGTGTACAAGGGAGTAATTCACCCCTCCACTTT.

The CDR3 loop is CASSHPTEAVTDTQYF. Here the CDR3 DNA reads TGTGCCAGCAGCCACCCGACAGAGGCCGTTACAGATACGCAGTATTTT. The chain links TRBV4-2 to TRBJ2-3, with a tentative D call TRBD1 (5 bases). The CDR3 runs to 16 residues. Germline V gives CDR1 LGHNA, CDR2 YNFKEQ. Trimming took 3 bases from V and 3 from J, leaving 16 bases between them.

The J gene is TRBJ2-1, the V gene TRBV4-3; TRBD2 matches 10 bases. Per the germline V gene, CDR1 is LGHNA and CDR2 is YSLEER. V trimming: 5 bases; J trimming: 1 base; junction bases outside the gene matches: 17. The length of the CDR3 is 20 residues. The CDR3 region is CASSSQEEPGLAPSYNEQFF. CDR3 bases: TGCGCCAGCAGCTCCCAAGAGGAGCCGGGACTAGCGCCGTCCTACAATGAGCAGTTCTTC.

The CDR3 region has the DNA TGTGCCAGCAGCGCTAGCGGGAGTTGGACAGATACGCAGTATTTT. Translating it yields CASSASGSWTDTQYF. The V call is TRBV6-2 or TRBV6-3, the J call TRBJ2-3; 10 positions agree with TRBD2. The CDR3 runs to 15 residues. After removal of 6 bases from V and 3 bases from J, the junction contained 6 bases not matched to a gene. The germline CDR1 and CDR2 sequences are MNHEY and SVGEGT.

This clone has a single count. The chain employs TRBV6-6 and TRBJ2-3, with D maybe TRBD2 (6 bases). V was clipped by 7 bases and J by 3 bases, with 11 bases between them. Germline CDR1 is MNHNY and CDR2 is SVGAGI (reference sequence). The length of the CDR3 is 13 residues. The CDR3 sequence is CASNVGTTDTQYF. CDR3 nucleotides: TGTGCCAGCAATGTCGGGACTACAGATACGCAGTATTTT.